These 11 T cell receptor beta chains share one sample of origin, sequenced in a study of blood T cell repertoires in COVID-19. Generated by immunoSEQ multiplex PCR, the TCRdb table keeps only in-frame clones and is missing some. The table shows about 140,000 clones, with approximately 81% occurring only once. What was sequenced was PBMCs or T cells enriched from blood (not recorded which). The receptors stem from a man in his forties with acute COVID-19.

The chain has TRBV28 and TRBJ1-5; D not resolved. CDR3 size: 11 residues. The germline gives CDR1 MDHEN, CDR2 SYDVKM. The V and J ends lost 6 bases and 10 bases respectively, with 10 bases between them. CDR3 sequence: CASSTQPPQHF. The CDR3 coding sequence is TGTGCCAGCAGCACACAACCTCCCCAGCATTTT. Combining the CDR3 with reference TRBV28 and TRBJ1-5 gives the whole variable domain DVKVTQSSRYLVKRTGEKVFLECVQDMDHENMFWYRQDPGLGLRLIYFSYDVKMKEKGDIPEGYSVSREKKERFSLILESASTNQTSMYLCASSTQPPQHFGDGTRLSIL.

The chain uses TRBV30 and TRBJ2-1; 12 positions agree with TRBD2. The ends lost 6 bases at V and 4 bases at J; junction bases unmatched: 4. The CDR3 extends over 14 amino acids. The germline CDR1 and CDR2 sequences are GTSNPN and SVGIG (reference sequence). CDR3 amino acids: CACGTSGGYNEQFF. In DNA form, the CDR3 reads TGTGCCTGTGGAACTAGCGGGGGGTACAATGAGCAGTTCTTC.

This rearrangement joins TRBV5-5 to TRBJ1-1; TRBD1 is a possible D gene (5 bases). Germline V CDR1 and CDR2: SGHKS, YYEKEE (reference sequence). There are 15 residues in the CDR3. V dropped 1 base and J dropped 4 bases, with 14 bases sitting between them. CDR3 nucleotides: TGTGCCAGCAGCTTGTCTTGGCAGGGCACCACTGAAGCTTTCTTT. Amino acids: CASSLSWQGTTEAFF.

The chain links TRBV3-1 (or the pseudogene TRBV3-2) to TRBJ1-2, with unresolved D. The CDR3 has 13 amino acids. V was shortened by 2 bases and J by 1 base, with 5 bases between the two germline ends. Per germline, CDR1 LGHDT and CDR2 YNNKEL (reference sequence). The CDR3 reads CASSQNSNYGYTF. The CDR3, as DNA: TGTGCCAGCAGCCAAAACAGTAACTATGGCTACACCTTC.

The CDR3 protein is CASSNSPNSPLHF. The CDR3 region has the DNA TGTGCCAGCAGTAACAGCCCTAATTCACCCCTCCACTTT. This chain connects TRBV6-5 to TRBJ1-6; no firm D call. The CDR3 has 13 residues. Trimming shortened V by 5 bases and J by 6 bases, and 8 bases separated the two germline ends. Germline V gene sequence: CDR1 MNHEY, CDR2 SVGAGI.

CDR3: CASSLSWGGYNEQFF. The CDR3 DNA is TGCGCCAGCAGCTTGTCTTGGGGGGGCTACAATGAGCAGTTCTTC. This chain uses TRBV5-1 with TRBJ2-1; 7 bases agree with TRBD2. CDR1 is SGHRS and CDR2 is YFSETQ in the germline V gene. The CDR3 is 15 residues long. The trim removed 1 base at V and 3 bases at J, leaving 4 bases unmatched.

The CDR3 DNA reads as TGTGCCAGCAGATTCGGACTAGCGGGGGGAGAGACCCAGTACTTC. This codes for CASRFGLAGGETQYF. The chain couples TRBV6-4 to TRBJ2-5; 14 bases fit TRBD2. J was trimmed by 4 bases and V by 6 bases; bases with no gene match: 4. The length of the CDR3 is 15 residues. Looked up from germline, CDR1 is MRHNA and CDR2 is SNTAGT.

The J gene is TRBJ2-2, the V gene TRBV10-3; 9 bases are shared with TRBD1. With 2 bases clipped from V and 3 bases from J, the junction kept 1 base outside the gene matches. The V gene's germline CDR1 is ENHRY and CDR2 SYGVKD. This CDR3 contains 15 residues. In DNA, the CDR3 is TGTGCCATCAGTGAGACAGGGGGCGACACCGGGGAGCTGTTTTTT. Translated, it gives CAISETGGDTGELFF.

V is TRBV7-9 and J is TRBJ2-1; D call uncertain. CDR3 length: 16 residues. Germline-derived CDR1 and CDR2 are SEHNR and FQNEAQ (reference sequence). V lost 5 bases to trimming and J lost 0 bases, with 14 bases between them. This chain's CDR3 is CASSDKHTSSYNEQFF. The CDR3 DNA is TGTGCCAGCAGCGACAAACATACGAGCTCCTACAATGAGCAGTTCTTC.

The chain couples TRBV5-1 to TRBJ2-2; the D gene is possibly TRBD1 (5 bases). The V gene lost 5 bases and the J gene lost 6 bases, with 11 bases spanning the gap. Germline CDR1 reads SGHRS; CDR2 reads YFSETQ. The length of the CDR3 is 13 residues. CDR3 loop: CASSSQGPGELFF. The CDR3 region has the DNA TGCGCCAGCAGTTCCCAGGGTCCCGGGGAGCTGTTTTTT.

This chain uses TRBV7-2 with TRBJ1-1; the match to TRBD1 covers 7 bases. V was clipped by 2 bases and J by 3 bases; unmatched bases: 3. This CDR3 region has 14 residues. Germline assignment: CDR1 SGHTA and CDR2 FQGNSA. Here the CDR3 DNA reads TGTGCCAGCAGCTTACAGGGGGATGACACTGAAGCTTTCTTT. Amino acid sequence: CASSLQGDDTEAFF.